One sample yielded the 27 T cell receptor beta chains listed below, sequenced in a study of Ad26.COV2.S vaccination and SARS-CoV-2 variants (dated by TCRdb to the early 2020s). The treatment or condition label, as the study defines it: roughly 20 received Ad26.COV2.S at low or high dose, single or two shots; several received placebo; per-sample allocation not given. Repertoires of vaccine and placebo recipients were sequenced from samples collected on day 63 after the first injection. The library was prepared using the immunoSEQ multiplex PCR assay. Here the immuneACCESS table is served through TCRdb, limited to in-frame sequences with V and J called. Missing clones are a known gap in these copies; in checked studies unresolved V genes cover under half, and the rest lacks a known reason. The sample table contains about 350,000 clones; only one count was recorded for around 90% of them. Together, the top ten hold approximately 5.9% of the sample.

Sequences were derived from peripheral blood, sampled in a trial of Ad26.COV2.S vaccine versus placebo. The receptor set was obtained from a person aged 18-65 years who received the Ad26.COV2.S COVID-19 vaccine or a placebo.

This clone was recorded a few times. This chain links TRBV27 with TRBJ2-7, with D unresolved. The V and J ends lost 2 bases and 0 bases respectively, with 5 bases between them. This CDR3 has 13 residues. Germline CDR1 MNHEY, CDR2 SMNVEV (reference sequence). In nucleotides, the CDR3 is TGTGCCAGCAGTTTAAAGGTCTCCTACGAGCAGTACTTC. Protein: CASSLKVSYEQYF.

V is TRBV5-1 and J is TRBJ2-2; D is possibly TRBD1 or TRBD2 (5 bases each). There are 17 residues in the CDR3. Germline V lookup: CDR1 SGHRS, CDR2 YFSETQ. The V end was cut by 1 base, the J end by 0 bases, with 13 bases between. The CDR3 sequence: CASSLPWGNANTGELFF. CDR3 DNA sequence: TGCGCCAGCAGCTTGCCTTGGGGGAACGCGAACACCGGGGAGCTGTTTTTT.

The V gene is TRBV6-5, the J gene TRBJ1-2; 7 bases line up with TRBD1. The V segment lost 2 bases and the J segment 3 bases; nucleotides outside the gene matches: 3. The CDR3 extends over 14 amino acids. Germline CDR1 MNHEY, CDR2 SVGAGI. DNA of the CDR3: TGTGCCAGCAGTTACAGGGGGCTAGACTATGGCTACACCTTC. Amino acid sequence: CASSYRGLDYGYTF.

In its sample, this clone was seen once. The V gene is TRBV7-2, the J gene TRBJ1-5; possibly TRBD1 for D (5 bases). Per germline, CDR1 SGHTA and CDR2 FQGNSA. The germline V and J ends were trimmed by 1 base and 2 bases, with 15 bases remaining between them. The CDR3 contains 17 residues. In nucleotides, the CDR3 is TGTGCCAGCAGCTTAGTCCTTGTGGGGGGAGGCAATCAGCCCCAGCATTTT. Residues: CASSLVLVGGGNQPQHF. The full variable domain, rest sourced from reference TRBV7-2 and TRBJ1-5, is GAGVSQSPSNKVTEKGKDVELRCDPISGHTALYWYRQSLGQGLEFLIYFQGNSAPDKSGLPSDRFSAERTGGSVSTLTIQRTQQEDSAVYLCASSLVLVGGGNQPQHFGDGTRLSIL.

The chain joins TRBV5-4 to TRBJ2-2, with 8 bases that match TRBD2. Germline CDR1 and CDR2: SGHNT and YYREEE (reference sequence). Trimming removed 5 bases from V and 5 bases from J; junction bases left unmatched: 8. The CDR3 totals 15 residues. CDR3 sequence: CASSPGGARTGELFF. For the CDR3, the DNA is TGTGCCAGCAGTCCCGGGGGGGCGAGGACCGGGGAGCTGTTTTTT.

The chain couples TRBV11-1 to TRBJ1-1; 10 positions match TRBD1. The CDR3 loop spans 15 amino acids. Unmatched junction bases numbered 6, after V lost 8 bases and J lost 0 bases. Germline CDR1 reads SGHAT; CDR2 reads FQDESV (reference sequence). This chain's CDR3 is CASVPGQGLNTEAFF. The CDR3 DNA is TGTGCCAGCGTACCGGGACAGGGGTTGAACACTGAAGCTTTCTTT.

CDR3 in amino acids: CASSPRDNIQYF. The CDR3 DNA reads as TGTGCCAGCTCACCACGGGACAACATTCAGTACTTC. The chain is built from TRBV18 and TRBJ2-4; D could derive from TRBD1 or TRBD2 (5 bases each). The CDR3 extends over 12 amino acids. The V end lost 1 base, the J end lost 7 bases, and 5 bases lay between the germline ends. Looked up from germline, CDR1 is KGHSH and CDR2 is LQKENI.

V gene TRBV20-1 combines with J gene TRBJ2-1; D is ambiguous. The germline V gene has CDR1 DFQATT and CDR2 SNEGSKA (reference sequence). Deletions cut 2 bases from V and 9 bases from J, with 8 bases between. CDR3 length: 11 amino acids. CDR3 in DNA: TGCAGTGCTAGATTTACGTTTGAGCAGTTCTTC. This sequence encodes CSARFTFEQFF.

The chain links TRBV5-1 to TRBJ2-7, with D hard to call. CDR3 length equals 12 residues. Trimming left V 1 base short and J 6 bases short, with 8 bases between. In germline, CDR1 is SGHRS, CDR2 YFSETQ. The CDR3 is CASSLPVGEQYF. In DNA, the CDR3 is TGCGCCAGCAGCTTGCCCGTCGGCGAGCAGTACTTC.

This rearrangement joins TRBV6-4 to TRBJ2-6, with TRBD1 as a possible D gene (5 bases). The CDR3 length is 15 residues. Per the germline V gene, CDR1 is MRHNA and CDR2 is SNTAGT. Between the trimmed V and J ends, which lost 7 bases and 2 bases, there was a span of 12 bases. The CDR3 here is CASKAGSAGANVLTF. The CDR3 coding sequence is TGTGCCAGCAAGGCAGGGTCCGCTGGGGCCAACGTCCTGACTTTC.

This chain connects TRBV12-1 to TRBJ2-1; TRBD2 is the table's D call and was not checked against the DNA. TRBV12-1 is flagged as a pseudogene. This CDR3 has 17 amino acids. The CDR3 DNA reads TGTGCCAGCAGCTCTCGAACCCGGACTAGCGGGGGTGGTGAGCAGTTCTTC. Its protein product is CASSSRTRTSGGGEQFF.

The rearrangement uses TRBV12-3 or TRBV12-4 and TRBJ1-2; D not resolved. The CDR3 has 12 amino acids. V was shortened by 6 bases and J by 8 bases, with 13 bases between the two germline ends. Here the CDR3 reads CASSPDMYGYTF. CDR3 DNA sequence: TGTGCCAGCAGCCCAGACATGTACGGCTACACCTTC.

The rearrangement links TRBV7-9 to TRBJ2-1; 8 nucleotides line up with TRBD1. This CDR3 comprises 15 residues. V lost 5 bases to trimming and J lost 7 bases; unmatched junction nucleotides: 10. CDR1 SEHNR and CDR2 FQNEAQ come from the germline V gene (reference sequence). The CDR3 loop is CASSDGQGSRNEQFF. CDR3 bases: TGTGCCAGCAGCGACGGACAGGGTTCGAGGAATGAGCAGTTCTTC.

The CDR3 DNA sequence: TGTGCCAGCAGTAAGACAGTCAGACCAAATCAGCCCCAGCATTTT. This sequence encodes CASSKTVRPNQPQHF. The chain combines TRBV28 with TRBJ1-5; the D gene is possibly TRBD1 (5 bases). The CDR3 contains 15 residues. Germline CDR1 is MDHEN and CDR2 is SYDVKM. V was clipped by 5 bases and J by 4 bases, with 15 bases between them.

In regard to this clone: Other nucleotide sequences in the sample specify the same CDR3. V and J are TRBV29-1 and TRBJ1-1; no clear D. Germline CDR1 reads SQVTM; CDR2 reads ANQGSEA. V lost 4 bases to trimming and J lost 6 bases, with 12 bases between them. The CDR3 has 12 amino acids. CDR3 loop: CSVVGDRAEAFF. In nucleotides, the CDR3 is TGCAGCGTTGTTGGGGATAGAGCTGAAGCTTTCTTT. The variable domain in full, completed from reference TRBV29-1 and TRBJ1-1, reads SAVISQKPSRDICQRGTSLTIQCQVDSQVTMMFWYRQQPGQSLTLIATANQGSEATYESGFVIDKFPISRPNLTFSTLTVSNMSPEDSSIYLCSVVGDRAEAFFGQGTRLTVV.

The V and J genes are TRBV5-1 and TRBJ2-1; 7 bases map to TRBD2. The germline V gene encodes CDR1 SGHRS and CDR2 YFSETQ. The CDR3 sequence is 14 residues long. Unmatched junction bases numbered 5, after V lost 7 bases and J lost 1 base. DNA for the CDR3: TGCGCCAGCGCTTTGCGGGGGTCCTACAATGAGCAGTTCTTC. Its translation: CASALRGSYNEQFF.

CDR3: CASHREGGSNQPQHF. Written as DNA, the CDR3 is TGTGCCTCCCACAGGGAAGGCGGTAGCAATCAGCCCCAGCATTTT. The V and J genes are TRBV2 and TRBJ1-5, with D tentatively TRBD1 (6 bases). This CDR3 region has 15 residues. Germline CDR1 and CDR2: SNHLY and FYNNEI. V lost 11 bases to trimming and J lost 0 bases, with 17 bases between them.

V and J are TRBV25-1 and TRBJ1-1; tentative D call: TRBD1 (6 bases). The germline gives CDR1 MGHDK, CDR2 SYGVNS. V was shortened by 0 bases and J by 5 bases, with 16 bases between the two germline ends. CDR3 length: 16 amino acids. CDR3 amino acids: CASSEYLGGRSTEAFF. The CDR3 DNA is TGTGCCAGCAGTGAATATCTAGGGGGGAGGTCGACTGAAGCTTTCTTT.

The rearrangement uses TRBV4-2 and TRBJ1-2, with D possibly TRBD1 on 6 matching bases. CDR3 length: 18 amino acids. Germline V gene lookup returns CDR1 LGHNA and CDR2 YNFKEQ. Trimming took off 1 base at V and 4 bases at J, with 22 bases between the two ends. CDR3 bases: TGTGCCAGCAGCCAAGCAACAGGGACTAATTCATGGAGCTATGGCTACACCTTC. Amino acid sequence: CASSQATGTNSWSYGYTF.

This rearrangement joins TRBV11-1 to TRBJ2-6; possibly TRBD1 for D (5 bases). The ends were cut back, 6 bases at V and 2 bases at J, with 14 bases in the middle. The CDR3 covers 16 residues. CDR1 and CDR2 (germline): SGHAT, FQDESV (reference sequence). Here the CDR3 reads CASSDNDSPGANVLTF. For the CDR3, the DNA is TGTGCCAGCAGTGACAACGACAGTCCTGGGGCCAACGTCCTGACTTTC.

In the case of this clone: In the same sample, other DNA sequences code for this CDR3. The genes are TRBV30 and TRBJ2-2; no definite D call. This CDR3 has 11 residues. Per germline, CDR1 GTSNPN and CDR2 SVGIG (reference sequence). Deletions cut 0 bases from V and 6 bases from J, with 2 bases between. CDR3 nucleotides: TGTGCCTGGAGTGTGGCCGGGGAGCTGTTTTTT. The encoded protein is CAWSVAGELFF.

This rearrangement joins TRBV28 to TRBJ1-2, with 7 bases identical to TRBD1. From germline, CDR1 is MDHEN and CDR2 SYDVKM. The junction had 7 bases not matched to a gene; V was cut back by 7 bases and J by 8 bases. This CDR3 is built from 12 residues. The CDR3 sequence is CASTTGLVGYTF. DNA for the CDR3: TGTGCCAGCACGACAGGGTTGGTAGGCTACACCTTC.

The V and J genes are TRBV30 and TRBJ1-2; D is undetermined. Between the trimmed V and J ends, which lost 2 bases and 3 bases, there was a span of 10 bases. Germline CDR1 is GTSNPN and CDR2 is SVGIG (reference sequence). This CDR3 comprises 13 residues. CDR3: CAWSPRLHYGYTF. The CDR3, as DNA: TGTGCCTGGAGTCCTCGTCTGCACTATGGCTACACCTTC.

The CDR3 coding sequence is TGTGCCAGCAGTTACTTTGCGGGAGAGGTCAATGAGCAGTTCTTC. Translated, it gives CASSYFAGEVNEQFF. This chain links TRBV6-5 with TRBJ2-1; 7 bases map to TRBD2. With 1 base clipped from V and 6 bases from J, the junction kept 6 bases outside the gene matches. The length of the CDR3 is 15 residues. From germline, CDR1 is MNHEY and CDR2 SVGAGI.

Here the CDR3 reads CASSRRGTTYEQYF. CDR3 nucleotide sequence: TGTGCCAGCAGCCGGAGGGGAACGACGTACGAGCAGTACTTC. The J gene is TRBJ2-7, the V gene TRBV7-9; D is perhaps TRBD2 (6 bases). Trimming cost V 5 bases and J 4 bases, with 15 bases left between them. This CDR3 is 14 amino acids long. Germline CDR1 is SEHNR and CDR2 is FQNEAQ (reference sequence).

The V and J genes are TRBV18 and TRBJ1-2; 9 bases are a match to TRBD1. Germline trimming cut 3 bases from V and 3 bases from J; bases unmatched to any gene: 14. The CDR3 contains 18 residues. Germline lookup yields CDR1 KGHSH and CDR2 LQKENI. CDR3 protein: CASSPRSSSGTGHYGYTF. DNA for the CDR3: TGTGCCAGCTCACCCAGGTCTTCATCTGGGACAGGGCACTATGGCTACACCTTC.

The chain carries TRBV7-6 and TRBJ2-3; D uncertain. CDR3 length: 14 amino acids. V lost 2 bases, J lost 0 bases, and 6 bases lay in between. Germline assignment: CDR1 SGHVS and CDR2 FNYEAQ. The CDR3 DNA reads TGTGCCAGCAGCTTATCAAGCAGCACAGATACGCAGTATTTT. Its translation is CASSLSSSTDTQYF.